This entry lists 7 T cell receptor beta chains sequenced from one sample in a study of blood T cell repertoires in COVID-19. Libraries were prepared by immunoSEQ multiplex PCR; TCRdb keeps only in-frame clonotypes and omits some of them. This sample has approximately 210,000 clones, with roughly four fifths found just once. Source material: peripheral blood. The receptors here all came from a woman in her thirties or forties with acute or convalescent COVID-19.

This chain joins TRBV5-5 and TRBJ2-7; the D gene is possibly TRBD1 (5 bases). The V gene's germline CDR1 is SGHKS and CDR2 YYEKEE (reference sequence). V dropped 7 bases and J dropped 7 bases, with 24 bases sitting between them. The CDR3 spans 15 residues. The CDR3 sequence is CASAPPGRASEEQYF. CDR3 sequence (DNA): TGTGCCAGCGCCCCTCCGGGCAGGGCGTCGGAGGAGCAGTACTTC. The full variable domain, completed using reference TRBV5-5 and TRBJ2-7, is DAGVTQSPTHLIKTRGQQVTLRCSPISGHKSVSWYQQVLGQGPQFIFQYYEKEERGRGNFPDRFSARQFPNYSSELNVNALLLGDSALYLCASAPPGRASEEQYFGPGTRLTVT.

This clone was detected ten times or more. The chain joins TRBV6-6 to TRBJ1-5, with D hard to call. Germline loops: CDR1 MNHNY, CDR2 SVGAGI (reference sequence). Trimming shortened V by 6 bases and J by 4 bases, and 4 bases separated the two germline ends. The CDR3 is 11 residues long. The CDR3 spells CASSFNQPQHF. The CDR3 region has the DNA TGTGCCAGCAGCTTTAATCAGCCCCAGCATTTT.

In nucleotides, the CDR3 is TGTGCCAGCAGACCACCGACGGGACAGGGGAGTAATGAGCAGTTCTTC. It specifies CASRPPTGQGSNEQFF. The chain employs TRBV11-3 and TRBJ2-1; TRBD1 matches 10 bases. This CDR3 region has 16 residues. Germline V gene data show CDR1 as SGHNT and CDR2 as YENEEA. The trim removed 6 bases at V and 7 bases at J, leaving 12 bases unmatched.

The V gene is TRBV10-3, the J gene TRBJ1-2, with 8 bases aligning to TRBD1. This CDR3 is 13 amino acids long. V gave up 7 bases and J gave up 2 bases; unmatched junction bases: 3. CDR1 is ENHRY, CDR2 SYGVKD, per germline. The CDR3 is CAITTGENYGYTF. The CDR3 DNA is TGTGCCATCACGACAGGGGAAAACTATGGCTACACCTTC.

The rearrangement links TRBV5-1 to TRBJ2-5; TRBD2 might be the D (5 bases). The CDR3 has 16 residues. Trimming took off 4 bases at V and 5 bases at J, with 21 bases between the two ends. Germline V gene data show CDR1 as SGHRS and CDR2 as YFSETQ. The CDR3 region is CASSRNGRTSSETQYF. The CDR3 DNA follows: TGCGCCAGCAGCCGGAATGGGCGGACTTCAAGCGAGACCCAGTACTTC.

This clone was seen a single time. V is TRBV7-9 and J is TRBJ1-4, with 11 bases identical to TRBD1. The J segment lost 7 bases and the V segment lost 6 bases, leaving 7 bases of the junction unmatched. Germline-derived CDR1 and CDR2 are SEHNR and FQNEAQ (reference sequence). The CDR3 is made up of 15 amino acids. The CDR3 sequence is CASSPGQGAGEKLFF. The CDR3 bases are TGTGCCAGCAGTCCCGGACAGGGGGCAGGTGAAAAACTGTTTTTT.

This clone was counted between two and nine times. The rearrangement uses TRBV6-5 and TRBJ2-1; TRBD1 might be the D (6 bases). The CDR3 totals 14 residues. Trimming took 6 bases from V and 8 from J, leaving 17 bases between them. CDR1 is MNHEY, CDR2 SVGAGI, per germline. CDR3 sequence: CASRPGQTWDEQFF. In DNA, the CDR3 is TGTGCCAGCAGACCAGGACAGACCTGGGATGAGCAGTTCTTC.